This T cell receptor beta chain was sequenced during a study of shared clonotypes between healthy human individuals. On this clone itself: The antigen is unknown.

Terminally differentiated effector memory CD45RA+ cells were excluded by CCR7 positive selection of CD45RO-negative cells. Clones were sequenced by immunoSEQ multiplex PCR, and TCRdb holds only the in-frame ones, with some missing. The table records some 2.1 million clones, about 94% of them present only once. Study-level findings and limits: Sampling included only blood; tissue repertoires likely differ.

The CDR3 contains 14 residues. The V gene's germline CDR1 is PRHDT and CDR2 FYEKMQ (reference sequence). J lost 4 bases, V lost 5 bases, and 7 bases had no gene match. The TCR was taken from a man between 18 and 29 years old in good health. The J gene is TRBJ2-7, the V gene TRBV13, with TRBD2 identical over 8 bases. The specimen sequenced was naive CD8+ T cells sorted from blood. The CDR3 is CASSPPGLGYEQYF. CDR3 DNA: TGTGCCAGCAGCCCCCCGGGACTAGGGTACGAGCAGTACTTC.